These T cell receptor beta chains were read from a single sample in a study of cytomegalovirus exposure and HLA in healthy donors. Sequencing used immunoSEQ multiplex PCR; TCRdb keeps in-frame clones, though not all of them. The sample includes approximately 100,000 clones, around three quarters of them seen just once. The sequenced material came from PBMCs. Receptors were obtained from a woman in her thirties or forties in good health and CMV-seronegative. Each CDR3 is given with its conserved first and last residue. The D gene is left open where the match is weak. Only part of the rows carry a size: once, few, many, or a class if the clone is expanded.

TRBJ2-4,TRBV7-2,TRBD2,-,CASSLWGGELAKNIQYF,TGTGCCAGCAGCTTATGGGGGGGGGAATTAGCCAAAAACATTCAGTACTTC
TRBJ2-5,TRBV4-3,TRBD1,-,CASSPGTGGTETQYF,TGCGCCAGCAGCCCGGGGACAGGGGGCACGGAGACCCAGTACTTC
TRBJ2-1,TRBV7-2,-,-,CASSLMGGPNEQFF,TGTGCCAGCAGCTTGATGGGGGGGCCCAATGAGCAGTTCTTC
TRBJ2-5,TRBV10-1,TRBD2,-,CASRTSDQETQYF,TGCGCCAGCCGCACTAGCGACCAAGAGACCCAGTACTTC
TRBJ2-3,TRBV9,TRBD1,-,CASSAGQGGGTQYF,TGTGCCAGCAGCGCCGGACAGGGGGGGGGTACGCAGTATTTT
TRBJ2-7,TRBV28,TRBD2,-,CASSFPGLAGGEQYF,TGTGCCAGCAGTTTCCCTGGACTAGCGGGGGGGGAGCAGTACTTC
TRBJ1-3,TRBV11-2,TRBD1,-,CASSPQGAFGNTIYF,TGTGCCAGCAGCCCCCAGGGGGCATTTGGAAACACCATATATTTT
TRBJ2-5,TRBV7-2,TRBD2,-,CASSIRGAGGETQYF,TGTGCCAGCAGCATTCGGGGGGCGGGAGGAGAGACCCAGTACTTC
TRBJ1-1,TRBV27,-,-,CASSPITGFAEAFF,TGTGCCAGCAGTCCGATCACAGGGTTCGCTGAAGCTTTCTTT
TRBJ1-2,TRBV7-9,-,once,CSSSLSGGGYTF,TGTTCCAGCAGCTTATCAGGAGGCGGCTACACCTTC
TRBJ1-5,TRBV27,-,-,CASSFGQLNQPQHF,TGTGCCAGCAGTTTCGGACAGCTAAATCAGCCCCAGCATTTT
TRBJ1-3,TRBV2,TRBD1,-,CASSDGQASGNTIYF,TGTGCCAGCAGTGACGGACAGGCCTCTGGAAACACCATATATTTT
TRBJ2-2,TRBV5-1,TRBD1,few,CASSQGQGSAGELFF,TGCGCCAGCAGCCAGGGACAGGGGTCGGCCGGGGAGCTGTTTTTT
TRBJ1-2,TRBV6-5,-,-,CASSYSTGGAGGYTF,TGTGCCAGCAGTTACTCAACGGGGGGCGCGGGGGGCTACACCTTC
TRBJ1-4,TRBV7-2,-,few,CASSVGQTGNEKLFF,TGTGCCAGCAGCGTCGGACAGACCGGTAATGAAAAACTGTTTTTT
TRBJ2-3,TRBV7-2,TRBD2,-,CASSLTGTSGRDRQYF,TGTGCCAGCAGCTTAACCGGGACTAGCGGGAGGGATAGGCAGTATTTT
TRBJ1-1,TRBV19,TRBD1,-,CASSVWTGGEGTEAFF,TGTGCCAGTAGTGTCTGGACAGGGGGCGAGGGCACTGAAGCTTTCTTT
TRBJ1-4,TRBV11-2,-,-,CASSSLRREKLFF,TGTGCCAGCAGCTCACTTCGGCGGGAAAAACTGTTTTTT
TRBJ2-7,TRBV4-3,-,few,CASSPGDSSSAYEQYF,TGCGCCAGCAGCCCCGGGGACTCGTCTAGCGCCTACGAGCAGTACTTC
TRBJ1-4,TRBV30,-,-,CAWNGRGGDEKLFF,TGTGCCTGGAACGGCCGGGGTGGGGATGAAAAACTGTTTTTT
TRBJ1-5,TRBV29-1,-,-,CSVEDSGNNQPQHF,TGCAGCGTTGAAGATTCCGGGAACAATCAGCCCCAGCATTTT
TRBJ1-5,TRBV5-4,TRBD1,-,CASSLDRGDQPQHF,TGTGCCAGCAGCTTGGACAGGGGTGATCAGCCCCAGCATTTT
TRBJ1-2,TRBV28,TRBD1,-,CASRPGTGGGRNGYTF,TGTGCCAGCAGACCCGGGACAGGGGGCGGGAGGAATGGCTACACCTTC
TRBJ2-7,TRBV28,TRBD2,-,CASSLLGLDYEQYF,TGTGCCAGCAGCCTCTTGGGACTAGACTACGAGCAGTACTTC
TRBJ2-1,TRBV5-6,TRBD2,-,CASSLSGLVHEQFF,TGTGCCAGCAGCTTATCGGGACTAGTCCATGAGCAGTTCTTC
TRBJ1-2,TRBV28,-,-,CASSLRNYGYTF,TGTGCCAGCAGTTTACGGAACTATGGCTACACCTTC
TRBJ1-1,TRBV7-2,-,-,CASSTQGHTNTEAFF,TGTGCCAGCAGCACGCAGGGACATACGAACACTGAAGCTTTCTTT
TRBJ1-1,TRBV28,-,-,CASSPPGSMNTEAFF,TGTGCCAGCAGTCCCCCCGGTTCTATGAACACTGAAGCTTTCTTT
TRBJ2-3,TRBV5-1,-,-,CASSLDTSTDTQYF,TGCGCCAGCAGCTTGGACACGAGCACAGATACGCAGTATTTT
TRBJ2-3,TRBV28,-,-,CASSLLRGGARDTQYF,TGTGCCAGCAGTTTATTAAGGGGGGGGGCGAGGGATACGCAGTATTTT
TRBJ2-1,TRBV6-1,-,once,CASSLEGDNEQFF,TGTGCCAGCAGTCTAGAGGGGGACAATGAGCAGTTCTTC